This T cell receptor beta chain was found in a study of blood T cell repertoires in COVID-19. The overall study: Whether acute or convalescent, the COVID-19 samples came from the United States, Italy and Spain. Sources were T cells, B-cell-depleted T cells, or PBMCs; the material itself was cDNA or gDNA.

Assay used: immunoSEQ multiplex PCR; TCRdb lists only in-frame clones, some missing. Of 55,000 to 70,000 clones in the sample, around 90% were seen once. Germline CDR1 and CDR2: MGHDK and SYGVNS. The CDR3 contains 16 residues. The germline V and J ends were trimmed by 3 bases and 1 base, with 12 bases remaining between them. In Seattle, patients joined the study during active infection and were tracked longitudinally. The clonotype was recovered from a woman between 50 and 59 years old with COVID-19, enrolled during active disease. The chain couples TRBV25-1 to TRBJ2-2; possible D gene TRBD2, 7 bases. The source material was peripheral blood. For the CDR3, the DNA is TGTGCCAGCAGTGAGCGGGGGCGGGGGAACACCGGGGAGCTGTTTTTT. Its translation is CASSERGRGNTGELFF. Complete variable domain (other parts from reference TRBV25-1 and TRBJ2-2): EADIYQTPRYLVIGTGKKITLECSQTMGHDKMYWYQQDPGMELHLIHYSYGVNSTEKGDLSSESTVSRIRTEHFPLTLESARPSHTSQYLCASSERGRGNTGELFFGEGSRLTVL.